The 24 T cell receptor beta chains below were found in one sample sequenced in a study of regulatory T cells in long-lasting Graves disease (dated by TCRdb to the early 2020s). What the time point label conveys for this sample: newly diagnosed GD, antithyroid drugs for less than 3 months. For both TCR sequencing and RNA sequencing, RNA was extracted from PBMCs using TRIzol. Receptor amplification or capture employed multiplex PCR. Sequencing instrument: Illumina HiSeq 4000. iRepertoire HTBI primers and Arm-PCR amplification of CDR3 regions were used to construct TCR beta libraries. Clones were called with MiXCR by TCRdb after fastp trimmed the public reads at Q25, and only in-frame beta chains were retained. Rows with one shared CDR3 protein collapse into an entry with the most common genes and DNA. Present in this sample are 450,000 to 700,000 distinct CDR3 sequences, about 13% of which were seen just once. In total, the top ten clones hold roughly 10% of the sample.

In addition, the sample was reused for a study of T cells in Graves' hyperthyroidism and ophthalmopathy.

The sequencing here drew on peripheral blood mononuclear cells (PBMCs), taken at new diagnosis, from a patient treated with antithyroid drugs. The receptors here all came from a man aged 30 to 39 with Graves disease. Donor details come from another sample of the same person, matched by shared clones.

In the case of this clonotype: The junction departs from germline at one end; a sequencing error may be responsible. The CDR3 DNA sequence: TGCGCCAGCATTGAGCTCTTGAACACTGAAGCTTTCTTT. The encoded protein is CASIELLNTEAFF. This chain connects TRBV10-2 to TRBJ1-1; D is undetermined. CDR1 WSHSY and CDR2 SAAADI come from the germline V gene. This CDR3 is built from 13 residues.

This clonotype was found many times. This rearrangement joins TRBV6-1 to TRBJ2-1, with 7 bases that match TRBD2. J lost 5 bases, V lost 8 bases, and 9 bases had no gene match. CDR3 size: 14 residues. Germline CDR1 reads MNHNS; CDR2 reads SASEGT. CDR3 in amino acids: CASGQIAGDNEQFF. The CDR3 bases are TGTGCCAGCGGACAAATAGCGGGCGACAATGAGCAGTTCTTC.

This clonotype was seen only a few times. The chain couples TRBV9 to TRBJ2-2; maybe TRBD2 (6 bases). CDR3 length equals 15 residues. Germline CDR1 is SGDLS and CDR2 is YYNGEE. The germline V and J ends were trimmed by 0 bases and 6 bases, with 12 bases remaining between them. The CDR3 protein is CASSVGGGKAGELFF. CDR3 sequence (DNA): TGTGCCAGCAGCGTAGGTGGGGGGAAGGCCGGGGAGCTGTTTTTT.

This clonotype was counted many times. The V call is TRBV7-2, the J call TRBJ2-7; 10 nucleotides align to TRBD2. The CDR3 has 16 amino acids. Germline V gene sequence: CDR1 SGHTA, CDR2 FQGNSA. The V segment lost 2 bases and the J segment 2 bases; nucleotides outside the gene matches: 6. As DNA, the CDR3 is TGTGCCAGCAGCTTAAAATGGACTAGCGGTCCCTACGAGCAGTACTTC. This gives the protein CASSLKWTSGPYEQYF.

This clonotype occurred many times. The chain couples TRBV5-1 to TRBJ2-1; no clear D gene. V was shortened by 5 bases and J by 0 bases, with 9 bases between the two germline ends. Germline V lookup: CDR1 SGHRS, CDR2 YFSETQ. The CDR3 runs 14 residues. Written as DNA, the CDR3 is TGCGCCAGCAGGGACGGCGTCTCCTACAATGAGCAGTTCTTC. This encodes CASRDGVSYNEQFF. The variable domain in full, with the rest retrieved from reference TRBV5-1 and TRBJ2-1, is KAGVTQTPRYLIKTRGQQVTLSCSPISGHRSVSWYQQTPGQGLQFLFEYFSETQRNKGNFPGRFSGRQFSNSRSEMNVSTLELGDSALYLCASRDGVSYNEQFFGPGTRLTVL.

Regarding this clonotype: Just one base apart from a much larger clone, this may be a read error. The CDR3 region is CACSHSGRLLLSQETQYF. DNA of the CDR3: TGTGCCTGCAGCCACAGCGGGAGGCTACTTCTTTCGCAAGAGACCCAGTACTTC. V and J are TRBV3-1 and TRBJ2-5; 9 nucleotides line up with TRBD2. This CDR3 contains 18 residues. Germline assignment: CDR1 LGHDT and CDR2 YNNKEL (reference sequence).

The chain recombines TRBV12-3 or TRBV12-4 with TRBJ2-7, with D perhaps TRBD2 (6 bases). There are 16 residues in the CDR3. V was shortened by 4 bases and J by 0 bases, with 16 bases between the two germline ends. The CDR3 sequence: CASSSVFSGSSYEQYF. CDR3 coding DNA: TGTGCCAGCAGTTCCGTCTTTAGCGGCAGCTCCTACGAGCAGTACTTC.

A few counts support this clonotype. The V gene is TRBV6-2 or TRBV6-3, the J gene TRBJ2-3; 7 nucleotides align to TRBD1. There are 15 residues in the CDR3. The trim removed 6 bases at V and 3 bases at J, leaving 9 bases unmatched. The V gene's germline CDR1 is MNHEY and CDR2 SVGEGT. CDR3 nucleotides: TGTGCCAGCAGAGGACAGGTCACAATGACAGATACGCAGTATTTT. It specifies CASRGQVTMTDTQYF.

Concerning this clonotype: A much bigger clone sits one base away, suggesting this may be a read error. J is TRBJ2-1 and V is TRBV10-3; 10 bases are shared with TRBD2. Germline CDR1 is ENHRY and CDR2 is SYGVKD. This CDR3 is 15 amino acids long. V was pared by 4 bases and J by 10 bases, with 10 bases of the junction left unmatched. CDR3 loop: CAISAKREGYNEQFF. The CDR3 DNA follows: TGTGCCATCAGTGCAAAGCGGGAGGGGTATAACGAGCAGTTCTTC.

This clonotype was seen many times. The chain recombines TRBV12-3 or TRBV12-4 with TRBJ2-7; D remains ambiguous. Trimming took 3 bases from V and 4 from J, leaving 16 bases between them. There are 15 residues in the CDR3. In nucleotides, the CDR3 is TGTGCCAGCAGTTTTCCCCAGGCCGACCCGTACGAGCAGTACTTC. This encodes CASSFPQADPYEQYF.

The chain uses TRBV5-1 and TRBJ1-1, with 12 bases matching TRBD1. This CDR3 contains 15 residues. Germline loops: CDR1 SGHRS, CDR2 YFSETQ. Unmatched junction bases numbered 2, after V lost 4 bases and J lost 1 base. CDR3 nucleotide sequence: TGCGCCAGCAGCGGGACAGGGGGCCCGAACACTGAAGCTTTCTTT. It translates to CASSGTGGPNTEAFF.

There are many counts of this clonotype. The chain recombines TRBV6-1 with TRBJ2-3, with a weak D call TRBD2 (5 bases). Looked up from germline, CDR1 is MNHNS and CDR2 is SASEGT. Trimming left V 5 bases short and J 2 bases short, with 14 bases between. The CDR3 extends over 15 amino acids. CDR3 nucleotides: TGTGCCAGCAGTCACGGGGTACCCCACACAGATACGCAGTATTTT. Protein: CASSHGVPHTDTQYF.

This clonotype was counted between two and nine times. The chain links TRBV27 to TRBJ1-5; perhaps TRBD1 as D (5 bases). This CDR3 contains 22 residues. Trimming took 0 bases from V and 5 from J, leaving 32 bases between them. Germline CDR1 and CDR2: MNHEY and SMNVEV (reference sequence). The CDR3 DNA reads as TGTGCCAGCAGTTTATCAATGGAGGGACCGGAAACCCTCATATTCGGGCATCAGCCCCAGCATTTT. This translates into CASSLSMEGPETLIFGHQPQHF.

The rearrangement links TRBV20-1 to TRBJ2-6; D possibly corresponds to TRBD1 (5 bases). The V and J ends lost 1 base and 1 base respectively, with 11 bases between them. CDR3 length equals 16 residues. Germline CDR1 reads DFQATT; CDR2 reads SNEGSKA (reference sequence). The CDR3 loop reads CSARARQNSGANVLTF. In nucleotides, the CDR3 is TGCAGTGCTAGAGCCAGACAGAATTCTGGGGCCAACGTCCTGACTTTC.

The sample holds many counts of this clonotype. V gene TRBV27 combines with J gene TRBJ2-7, with TRBD1 as a possible D gene (6 bases). Germline V CDR1 and CDR2: MNHEY, SMNVEV (reference sequence). This CDR3 has 15 amino acids. The germline V and J ends were trimmed by 8 bases and 1 base, with 18 bases remaining between them. In nucleotides, the CDR3 is TGTGCCAGCGCAAACTCAGGGGTACGGTCCTACGAGCAGTACTTC. Its protein product is CASANSGVRSYEQYF.

This clonotype was recorded at least ten times. The chain couples TRBV12-3 or TRBV12-4 to TRBJ1-6, with D tentatively TRBD1 (5 bases). The CDR3 sequence is 15 residues long. Trimming pared 2 bases from V and 3 bases from J, leaving 8 bases between. As DNA, the CDR3 is TGTGCCAGCAGTTTAAGGGGTAGCTATAATTCACCCCTCCACTTT. Residues: CASSLRGSYNSPLHF.

This clonotype was recorded many times. CDR3 DNA sequence: TGTGCCTGGAGCCGCTCTGGGTCTGGGGGAAGGGAGCAGTTCTTC. Translation gives CAWSRSGSGGREQFF. This sequence joins TRBV30 and TRBJ2-1; TRBD1 or TRBD2 may be the D gene (5 bases each). The CDR3 has 15 residues. Trimming pared 3 bases from V and 10 bases from J, leaving 22 bases between. Germline V gives CDR1 GTSNPN, CDR2 SVGIG (reference sequence). Looking up the rest from reference TRBV30 and TRBJ2-1 gives the full variable domain: SQTIHQWPATLVQPVGSPLSLECTVEGTSNPNLYWYRQAAGRGLQLLFYSVGIGQISSEVPQNLSASRPQDRQFILSSKKLLLSDSGFYLCAWSRSGSGGREQFFGPGTRLTVL.

This clonotype was observed a few times. The chain combines TRBV18 with TRBJ2-7; 7 positions match TRBD2. The CDR3 runs 16 residues. The V gene's germline CDR1 is KGHSH and CDR2 LQKENI. Trimming removed 6 bases from V and 3 bases from J; junction bases left unmatched: 14. The CDR3 spells CASSERGWLADYEQYF. As DNA, the CDR3 is TGTGCCAGCTCCGAACGGGGGTGGCTAGCGGACTACGAGCAGTACTTC.

This clonotype was seen at least ten times. The V and J genes are TRBV7-3 and TRBJ2-3, with D possibly being TRBD2 (6 bases). The length of the CDR3 is 14 residues. Germline V CDR1 and CDR2: SGHTA, FQGTGA. The V end was cut by 5 bases, the J end by 5 bases, with 14 bases between. DNA of the CDR3: TGTGCCAGCAGCCCGGCGGGAAACAAAGATACGCAGTATTTT. Encoded protein: CASSPAGNKDTQYF.

The chain links TRBV20-1 to TRBJ2-7, with 9 bases identical to TRBD2. V was clipped by 3 bases and J by 5 bases; unmatched bases: 11. In germline, CDR1 is DFQATT, CDR2 SNEGSKA (reference sequence). The CDR3 contains 15 residues. CDR3 protein: CSAREFGAGGNEQYF. CDR3 sequence (DNA): TGCAGTGCTAGGGAATTCGGGGCGGGAGGGAACGAGCAGTACTTC.

This clonotype was seen ten or more times. This chain joins TRBV6-5 and TRBJ2-7; D ambiguous. Germline CDR1 is MNHEY and CDR2 is SVGAGI. V was trimmed by 2 bases and J by 0 bases, leaving 8 bases between them. The CDR3 extends over 14 amino acids. The CDR3 nucleotides are TGTGCCAGCAGTTACGGGGTAGCCTCCTACGAGCAGTACTTC. Translated: CASSYGVASYEQYF.

This clonotype has ten or more counts. One junction end does not reproduce the germline sequence, and a read error may be involved. This rearrangement joins TRBV5-1 to TRBJ2-2; TRBD2 matches at 9 bases. Germline assignment: CDR1 SGHRS and CDR2 YFSETQ. This CDR3 is built from 15 residues. In DNA form, the CDR3 reads TGTGCCAGCAGGGCTAGCGGGACGAACACCGGGGAGCTGTTTTTT. Protein sequence: CASRASGTNTGELFF. The whole variable domain, filled in from reference TRBV5-1 and TRBJ2-2, reads KAGVTQTPRYLIKTRGQQVTLSCSPISGHRSVSWYQQTPGQGLQFLFEYFSETQRNKGNFPGRFSGRQFSNSRSEMNVSTLELGDSALYLCASRASGTNTGELFFGEGSRLTVL.

This clonotype was observed once. One end of the junction varies from germline; a read error may be responsible. The DNA for the CDR3 is TGCTGTGCCCTCGGCGGGCTGGGAGAAAAACTGTTTTTT. It yields the protein CCALGGLGEKLFF. The gene calls are TRBV20-1 and TRBJ1-4; D unclear. This CDR3 has 13 amino acids. Germline CDR1 and CDR2: DFQATT and SNEGSKA (reference sequence).

This clonotype showed up many times. The J gene is TRBJ2-1, the V gene TRBV12-3 or TRBV12-4; perhaps TRBD2 as D (5 bases). Trimming stripped 7 bases from V and 7 bases from J, with 17 bases between. This CDR3 comprises 14 residues. This chain's CDR3 is CASNYVGVVNEQFF. In DNA, the CDR3 is TGTGCCAGCAATTACGTGGGAGTAGTAAATGAGCAGTTCTTC.